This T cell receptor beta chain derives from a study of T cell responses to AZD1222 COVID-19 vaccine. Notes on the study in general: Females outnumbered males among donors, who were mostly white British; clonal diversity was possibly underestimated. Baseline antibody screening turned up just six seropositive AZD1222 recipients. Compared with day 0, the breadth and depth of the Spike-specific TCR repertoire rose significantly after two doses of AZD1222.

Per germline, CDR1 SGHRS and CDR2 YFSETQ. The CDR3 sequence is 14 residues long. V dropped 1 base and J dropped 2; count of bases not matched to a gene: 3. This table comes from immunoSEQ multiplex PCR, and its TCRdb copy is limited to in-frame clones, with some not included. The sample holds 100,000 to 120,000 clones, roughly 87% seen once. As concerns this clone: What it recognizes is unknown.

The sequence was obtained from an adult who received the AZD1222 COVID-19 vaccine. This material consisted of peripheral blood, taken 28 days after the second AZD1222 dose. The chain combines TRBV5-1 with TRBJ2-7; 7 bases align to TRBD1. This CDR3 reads CASSLQGDAYEQYF. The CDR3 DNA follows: TGCGCCAGCAGCTTGCAGGGGGACGCCTACGAGCAGTACTTC.